The clone carrying this T cell receptor (beta chain) was counted only a few times. Within the sample, other DNA sequences also encode this same CDR3. This CDR3 spans 15 amino acids. V lost 2 bases, J lost 2 bases, and 2 bases stayed unmatched. Germline V gives CDR1 SGHAT, CDR2 FQNNGV. The data derive from a study of metastatic and nonmetastatic thyroid tumors. All patients were untreated before thyroid surgery. Through MiXCR, TCRdb re-clonotyped the PCR reads. The table has fewer than 20,000 clones, roughly a fifth seen once; the top ten hold over 15%. The material sequenced was tumor tissue. This sequence originates from a female donor with papillary thyroid cancer or a benign thyroid nodule (not recorded which). Some clones in this sample may be carry-over from other donors' samples. The chain combines TRBV11-2 with TRBJ2-7; 11 positions match TRBD2. CDR3 amino acids: CASSLLAGGTYEQYF. The CDR3 region has the DNA TGTGCCAGCAGCTTACTAGCGGGAGGTACCTACGAGCAGTACTTC.